The 24 T cell receptor beta chains below come from one sample, sequenced in a study of shared clonotypes between healthy human individuals. Measured with immunoSEQ multiplex PCR; TCRdb has only the in-frame clones, and not every one. The sample lists 500,000 to 650,000 clones, about 80% seen once, with 12% in the top ten. Material for sequencing was PBMCs. The receptors stem from a middle-aged woman in good health. Some clones in this sample may be carry-over from other donors' samples.

In this sample, this clone turned up once. This same CDR3 is encoded by further DNA sequences in the sample. The J gene is TRBJ2-7, the V gene TRBV11-2; D is uncertain. This CDR3 has 14 residues. Germline V lookup: CDR1 SGHAT, CDR2 FQNNGV. V was pared by 1 base and J by 0 bases, with 7 bases between. The CDR3 region is CASSLARSSYEQYF. In DNA, the CDR3 is TGTGCCAGCAGCTTAGCCAGATCCTCCTACGAGCAGTACTTC.

This chain joins TRBV18 and TRBJ2-7; D may be TRBD1 or TRBD2 (6 bases each). Deletions cut 4 bases from V and 5 bases from J, with 12 bases between. CDR3 length: 13 amino acids. Germline V lookup: CDR1 KGHSH, CDR2 LQKENI. The CDR3 sequence is CASSLGGTDEQYF. Written as DNA, the CDR3 is TGTGCCAGCTCACTCGGGGGCACGGACGAGCAGTACTTC.

The chain employs TRBV10-3 and TRBJ1-1; the D is unclear. This CDR3 spans 13 amino acids. In germline, CDR1 is ENHRY, CDR2 SYGVKD. Trimming shortened V by 4 bases and J by 3 bases, and 9 bases separated the two germline ends. CDR3 sequence (DNA): TGTGCCATCAGTGTACAAGGTGACACTGAAGCTTTCTTT. Its protein product is CAISVQGDTEAFF.

Only a few counts were recorded for this clone. The V gene is TRBV7-9, the J gene TRBJ2-5; the D is unclear. V gave up 8 bases and J gave up 5 bases, with 12 bases separating them. The CDR3 is made up of 12 amino acids. Germline CDR1 SEHNR, CDR2 FQNEAQ (reference sequence). CDR3 sequence (DNA): TGTGCCAGCCTCGTCGGTGCGGAGACCCAGTACTTC. Amino acid sequence: CASLVGAETQYF.

J is TRBJ2-3 and V is TRBV18, with D unclear. CDR3 length: 11 residues. V lost 8 bases and J lost 3, with 6 bases in between. Germline loops: CDR1 KGHSH, CDR2 LQKENI. The DNA of the CDR3 is TGTGCCAGCGCCGGGACAGATACGCAGTATTTT. Its translation is CASAGTDTQYF.

J is TRBJ2-7 and V is TRBV25-1, with 7 bases identical to TRBD1. The V segment lost 8 bases and the J segment 0 bases; nucleotides outside the gene matches: 7. CDR1 MGHDK and CDR2 SYGVNS come from the germline V gene. The CDR3 totals 14 residues. CDR3 in amino acids: CASVGTADSYEQYF. The CDR3 DNA is TGTGCCAGCGTCGGGACAGCAGACTCCTACGAGCAGTACTTC.

This chain uses TRBV14 with TRBJ1-3, with no clear D. Germline CDR1 SGHDN, CDR2 FVKESK. The CDR3 is 14 amino acids. V was pared by 1 base and J by 13 bases, with 17 bases between. CDR3 in amino acids: CASSQGGLFGPIYF. CDR3 sequence (DNA): TGTGCCAGCAGCCAAGGAGGGTTGTTCGGCCCGATATATTTT.

V and J are TRBV28 and TRBJ2-7, with unresolved D. V was clipped by 7 bases and J by 2 bases, with 12 bases between them. Germline-derived CDR1 and CDR2 are MDHEN and SYDVKM. CDR3 length: 13 residues. As DNA, the CDR3 is TGTGCCAGCACCACGACAAGTACCTACGAGCAGTACTTC. It codes for CASTTTSTYEQYF.

This chain connects TRBV2 to TRBJ2-7; D gene unclear. CDR3 length: 14 amino acids. V gave up 6 bases and J gave up 0 bases, with 12 bases separating them. The germline V gene encodes CDR1 SNHLY and CDR2 FYNNEI. CDR3 nucleotides: TGTGCCAGCAGGGCAGGTGGACGCTCCTACGAGCAGTACTTC. As protein: CASRAGGRSYEQYF.

The chain couples TRBV28 to TRBJ2-5; no definite D call. This CDR3 has 12 amino acids. The germline V and J ends were trimmed by 2 bases and 14 bases, with 15 bases remaining between them. Germline CDR1 reads MDHEN; CDR2 reads SYDVKM. The CDR3 nucleotides are TGTGCCAGCAGTTTACCCACCTCCAGTCCCTACTTC. This translates into CASSLPTSSPYF.

This clone showed up just once. This sequence joins TRBV28 and TRBJ1-5; no clear D. CDR1 and CDR2 from the germline V gene are MDHEN and SYDVKM. The V end was cut by 2 bases, the J end by 11 bases, with 4 bases between. The CDR3 sequence is 10 residues long. Here the CDR3 reads CASSLESQHF. CDR3 sequence (DNA): TGTGCCAGCAGTTTAGAGTCCCAGCATTTT.

The gene calls are TRBV30 and TRBJ2-7, with a possible D match to TRBD1 (6 bases). The CDR3 is 16 amino acids. The V gene lost 3 bases and the J gene lost 2 bases, with 20 bases spanning the gap. Germline assignment: CDR1 GTSNPN and CDR2 SVGIG (reference sequence). The CDR3 spells CAWSPPGWQGTYEQYF. The DNA of the CDR3 is TGTGCCTGGAGCCCCCCAGGTTGGCAGGGGACCTACGAGCAGTACTTC. Using reference TRBV30 and TRBJ2-7 for the parts outside the CDR3, the full variable domain is SQTIHQWPATLVQPVGSPLSLECTVEGTSNPNLYWYRQAAGRGLQLLFYSVGIGQISSEVPQNLSASRPQDRQFILSSKKLLLSDSGFYLCAWSPPGWQGTYEQYFGPGTRLTVT.

The rearrangement links TRBV5-6 to TRBJ2-5; D not resolved. Germline CDR1 is SGHDT and CDR2 is YYEEEE. V was clipped by 2 bases and J by 7 bases, with 12 bases between them. The CDR3 has 13 amino acids. CDR3 in amino acids: CASSFSGPVTQYF. CDR3 DNA: TGTGCCAGCAGCTTTAGTGGGCCGGTGACCCAGTACTTC.

The gene calls are TRBV18 and TRBJ2-7; 9 nucleotides match TRBD1. Germline-derived CDR1 and CDR2 are KGHSH and LQKENI. The CDR3 runs 15 residues. Trimming took 3 bases from V and 1 from J; bases not matched to a gene: 4. The CDR3 nucleotides read TGTGCCAGCTCACCGGGGACAGGGTTTTCCTACGAGCAGTACTTC. Residues: CASSPGTGFSYEQYF.

This clone was seen just once. The chain combines TRBV19 with TRBJ2-2; unclear D gene. The CDR3 length is 11 residues. The germline V gene encodes CDR1 LNHDA and CDR2 SQIVND (reference sequence). V shed 5 bases and J shed 7 bases, with 5 bases lying between them. The CDR3 spells CASSLVGELFF. CDR3 coding DNA: TGTGCCAGTAGTCTAGTCGGGGAGCTGTTTTTT.

The chain has TRBV11-2 and TRBJ2-7; 14 nucleotides line up with TRBD2. CDR3 size: 15 residues. CDR1 is SGHAT and CDR2 is FQNNGV in the germline V gene. The ends lost 3 bases at V and 6 bases at J; junction bases unmatched: 4. In nucleotides, the CDR3 is TGTGCCAGCAGCTTCGGGGGACTAGCGGGAGCCGAGCAGTACTTC. Translation: CASSFGGLAGAEQYF. Full variable domain (remainder filled in from reference TRBV11-2 and TRBJ2-7): EAGVAQSPRYKIIEKRQSVAFWCNPISGHATLYWYQQILGQGPKLLIQFQNNGVVDDSQLPKDRFSAERLKGVDSTLKIQPAKLEDSAVYLCASSFGGLAGAEQYFGPGTRLTVT.

This clone was found a few times. The V call is TRBV4-2, the J call TRBJ2-7, with 10 bases that match TRBD2. Trimming cost V 0 bases and J 0 bases; bases outside gene matches: 2. Germline V CDR1 and CDR2: LGHNA, YNFKEQ. This CDR3 is 16 amino acids long. The CDR3 DNA follows: TGTGCCAGCAGCCAAGAAGCGGGAGGGCCCTCCTACGAGCAGTACTTC. It yields the protein CASSQEAGGPSYEQYF.

V gene TRBV2 combines with J gene TRBJ2-5, with 7 nucleotides matching TRBD1. Germline V gene data show CDR1 as SNHLY and CDR2 as FYNNEI. The trim removed 5 bases at V and 2 bases at J, leaving 8 bases unmatched. The CDR3 has 15 residues. CDR3 in amino acids: CASSTGQALQETQYF. The CDR3 DNA sequence: TGTGCCAGCAGTACTGGACAGGCCCTACAAGAGACCCAGTACTTC. Full variable domain (missing parts from reference TRBV2 and TRBJ2-5): EPEVTQTPSHQVTQMGQEVILRCVPISNHLYFYWYRQILGQKVEFLVSFYNNEISEKSEIFDDQFSVERPDGSNFTLKIRSTKLEDSAMYFCASSTGQALQETQYFGPGTRLLVL.

The V and J genes are TRBV5-1 and TRBJ2-7, with D unclear. The CDR3 loop spans 14 amino acids. V was cut by 1 base and J by 0 bases, with 8 bases left in between. Germline V lookup: CDR1 SGHRS, CDR2 YFSETQ. The CDR3 DNA reads as TGCGCCAGCAGCTTGAGTGACCCCTCCTACGAGCAGTACTTC. It yields the protein CASSLSDPSYEQYF.

As regards this clone: This is likely an artifact of a read error, given a far larger clone one base away. The chain employs TRBV29-1 and TRBJ2-4, with D perhaps TRBD1 or TRBD2 (5 bases each). CDR1 and CDR2 from the germline V gene are SQVTM and ANQGSEA. With 7 bases removed from V and 5 bases from J, the gap between germline ends came to 12 bases. CDR3 size: 12 residues. In DNA form, the CDR3 reads TGCAGCGGGGGGAGTGGCGAAAACATTCAGTACTTC. This encodes CSGGSGENIQYF. The variable domain in full, with the rest retrieved from reference TRBV29-1 and TRBJ2-4, is SAVISQKPSRDICQRGTSLTIQCQVDSQVTMMFWYRQQPGQSLTLIATANQGSEATYESGFVIDKFPISRPNLTFSTLTVSNMSPEDSSIYLCSGGSGENIQYFGAGTRLSVL.

This chain joins TRBV7-2 and TRBJ1-4, with a tentative D call TRBD1 (5 bases). Germline V lookup: CDR1 SGHTA, CDR2 FQGNSA. The CDR3 extends over 14 amino acids. V lost 5 bases to trimming and J lost 5 bases, with 12 bases between them. CDR3 region: CASSPTARNEKLFF. Written as DNA, the CDR3 is TGTGCCAGCAGCCCGACAGCTCGCAATGAAAAACTGTTTTTT.

This clone was seen once. The chain uses TRBV27 and TRBJ2-4; D not certain. The germline V and J ends were trimmed by 4 bases and 7 bases, with 14 bases remaining between them. Germline-derived CDR1 and CDR2 are MNHEY and SMNVEV (reference sequence). There are 14 residues in the CDR3. The CDR3 bases are TGTGCCAGCAGTTCCCCACTTAACCGGAACATTCAGTACTTC. This translates into CASSSPLNRNIQYF.

The chain combines TRBV4-2 with TRBJ2-7; 9 bases map to TRBD2. Germline CDR1 LGHNA, CDR2 YNFKEQ. The CDR3 contains 14 residues. J gave up 0 bases and V 4 bases, and 1 base lay outside the gene matches. CDR3 nucleotide sequence: TGTGCCAGCAGCCCTAGCGGGAACTCCTACGAGCAGTACTTC. Its translation is CASSPSGNSYEQYF.

The chain carries TRBV4-1 and TRBJ2-5; D is undetermined. The V end was cut by 4 bases, the J end by 2 bases, with 14 bases between. This CDR3 is built from 15 residues. Germline V gene lookup returns CDR1 MGHRA and CDR2 YSYEKL. The CDR3 sequence is CASSPGRARQETQYF. CDR3 coding DNA: TGCGCCAGCAGCCCCGGACGGGCCCGACAAGAGACCCAGTACTTC.